These 16 T cell receptor beta chains were sequenced from one sample in a study of shared clonotypes between healthy human individuals. CD8 cells regarded as naive lacked CD45RO, were positively chosen for CCR7, and omitted terminally differentiated effector memory CD45RA+ cells. Sequenced by immunoSEQ multiplex PCR; TCRdb stores in-frame clones only, minus some. Here the sample spans around 2,000,000 clones, over 85% being singletons. Sequenced: naive CD8+ T cells sorted from blood. The source of these receptors is a man in his late teens or twenties in good health.

The rearrangement links TRBV4-1 to TRBJ2-5; D tentatively fits TRBD1 or TRBD2 (5 bases each). CDR3 length: 13 residues. The germline V gene encodes CDR1 MGHRA and CDR2 YSYEKL. Trimming shortened V by 8 bases and J by 9 bases, and 19 bases separated the two germline ends. CDR3: CASRLGVSGPQYF. DNA of the CDR3: TGCGCCAGCCGTCTGGGGGTCTCTGGACCCCAGTACTTC.

This clone was counted once. Here the CDR3 reads CASSPGTNGYTF. The CDR3 bases are TGTGCCAGCAGTCCCGGGACAAATGGCTACACCTTC. The chain combines TRBV6-5 with TRBJ1-2; perhaps TRBD1 as D (6 bases). Germline values: CDR1 MNHEY, CDR2 SVGAGI. V was pared by 5 bases and J by 6 bases, with 10 bases between. The CDR3 extends over 12 amino acids.

The chain combines TRBV27 with TRBJ2-3; D may be TRBD2 (5 bases). CDR3 length: 18 residues. The germline V and J ends were trimmed by 5 bases and 3 bases, with 24 bases remaining between them. CDR1 and CDR2 (germline): MNHEY, SMNVEV (reference sequence). CDR3 nucleotides: TGTGCCAGCAGTCAAATAACCGGGCCGCGCGGCGGGACAGATACGCAGTATTTT. This sequence encodes CASSQITGPRGGTDTQYF.

The rearrangement links TRBV9 to TRBJ1-5, with 7 bases that match TRBD1. V dropped 4 bases and J dropped 0; count of bases not matched to a gene: 10. The germline V gene encodes CDR1 SGDLS and CDR2 YYNGEE. The CDR3 spans 17 residues. DNA of the CDR3: TGTGCCAGCAGCCCCCTACAGGGGACCTATAGCAATCAGCCCCAGCATTTT. Translated, it gives CASSPLQGTYSNQPQHF.

J is TRBJ1-2 and V is TRBV27, with TRBD1 matching over 8 bases. Germline CDR1 is MNHEY and CDR2 is SMNVEV (reference sequence). The CDR3 spans 12 residues. V gave up 11 bases and J gave up 0 bases; unmatched junction bases: 2. CDR3: CAARGPNYGYTF. DNA of the CDR3: TGTGCCGCCAGGGGGCCTAACTATGGCTACACCTTC.

Remarks on this clone: Other DNA sequences within the sample encode an identical CDR3. The J gene is TRBJ2-7, the V gene TRBV11-2, with 7 bases matching TRBD2. Germline CDR1 SGHAT, CDR2 FQNNGV. This CDR3 region has 14 residues. After removal of 0 bases from V and 4 bases from J, the junction contained 3 bases not matched to a gene. CDR3 bases: TGTGCCAGCAGCTTAGAGCCTAGCGGTTACGAGCAGTACTTC. Translating it yields CASSLEPSGYEQYF.

The rearrangement uses TRBV6-5 and TRBJ2-5; 7 nucleotides line up with TRBD2. Germline CDR1 MNHEY, CDR2 SVGAGI. V gave up 9 bases and J gave up 4 bases; unmatched junction bases: 11. This CDR3 region has 14 residues. The CDR3 loop reads CASSGGGFAETQYF. The CDR3 coding sequence is TGTGCCAGTTCGGGGGGAGGGTTTGCAGAGACCCAGTACTTC.

This chain connects TRBV4-1 to TRBJ1-1; D is unresolved. The CDR3 is 18 amino acids. CDR1 is MGHRA and CDR2 is YSYEKL in the germline V gene. V lost 0 bases and J 0 bases, leaving 17 bases between the germline ends. CDR3 coding DNA: TGCGCCAGCAGCCAAGAACCCCCGCGGCCTCTCATGAACACTGAAGCTTTCTTT. Its translation is CASSQEPPRPLMNTEAFF.

A single count supports this clone. V usage is TRBV11-3 and J usage is TRBJ2-1; D is ambiguous. The CDR3 has 12 residues. V gave up 0 bases and J gave up 11 bases, with 8 bases separating them. The V gene's germline CDR1 is SGHNT and CDR2 YENEEA. The chain's CDR3 is CASSLDPVQQFF. CDR3 bases: TGTGCCAGCAGCTTAGATCCGGTACAGCAGTTCTTC.

The chain employs TRBV28 and TRBJ1-5; no definite D call. Germline V gene sequence: CDR1 MDHEN, CDR2 SYDVKM. V was shortened by 6 bases and J by 7 bases, with 16 bases between the two germline ends. This CDR3 contains 14 residues. CDR3 protein: CASSRDLLSQPQHF. The CDR3, as DNA: TGTGCCAGCAGCCGGGATCTTTTAAGCCAGCCCCAGCATTTT.

V usage is TRBV5-1 and J usage is TRBJ2-7, with a tentative D call TRBD1 (6 bases). CDR1 is SGHRS, CDR2 YFSETQ, per germline. The CDR3 consists of 13 residues. V was shortened by 5 bases and J by 2 bases, with 11 bases between the two germline ends. The CDR3 spells CASRGTLPYEQYF. CDR3 bases: TGCGCCAGCAGAGGGACACTACCCTACGAGCAGTACTTC.

This clone was picked up one time. CDR3 sequence (DNA): TGTGCCAGCAGCTCCGGACAGGGAACGGGCAATGAGCAGTTCTTC. Protein sequence: CASSSGQGTGNEQFF. The chain combines TRBV7-9 with TRBJ2-1; TRBD1 matches at 8 bases. The CDR3 loop spans 15 amino acids. V shed 4 bases, J shed 6 bases, and the junction held 8 bases outside the gene matches. Germline V lookup: CDR1 SEHNR, CDR2 FQNEAQ (reference sequence).

This chain links TRBV4-1 with TRBJ1-6; D gene ambiguous. The CDR3 has 16 residues. V lost 0 bases and J lost 3, with 9 bases in between. Germline V gives CDR1 MGHRA, CDR2 YSYEKL. CDR3 DNA: TGCGCCAGCAGCCAAGATCCGGACCACTATAATTCACCCCTCCACTTT. Its translation: CASSQDPDHYNSPLHF.

This chain connects TRBV2 to TRBJ2-7; the D is unclear. Looked up from germline, CDR1 is SNHLY and CDR2 is FYNNEI. The V end was cut by 3 bases, the J end by 2 bases, with 8 bases between. The length of the CDR3 is 13 residues. Here the CDR3 reads CASSEAVTYEQYF. The CDR3 nucleotides are TGTGCCAGCAGTGAGGCGGTGACCTACGAGCAGTACTTC.

In this sample, this clone turned up once. The genes are TRBV27 and TRBJ1-5; the match to TRBD1 covers 10 bases. There are 15 residues in the CDR3. With 5 bases clipped from V and 5 bases from J, the junction kept 6 bases outside the gene matches. Germline lookup yields CDR1 MNHEY and CDR2 SMNVEV (reference sequence). Written as DNA, the CDR3 is TGTGCCAGCAGTGATCTCGGGACAGGGGATCAGCCCCAGCATTTT. Translation: CASSDLGTGDQPQHF.

This chain joins TRBV6-1 and TRBJ2-7, with no clear D. Germline loops: CDR1 MNHNS, CDR2 SASEGT. V shed 2 bases and J shed 0 bases, with 8 bases lying between them. CDR3 length: 14 residues. The CDR3 reads CASSELEFSYEQYF. CDR3 nucleotide sequence: TGTGCCAGCAGTGAACTAGAGTTCTCCTACGAGCAGTACTTC.